This TCR beta chain was identified in a study of HIV-infected patients and healthy controls. This clonotype came up many times. A single record per CDR3 protein comes from TCRdb applying MiXCR to the 5' RACE reads. Altogether about 67,000 distinct CDR3 sequences are present, about a sixth being singletons, with the ten largest covering approximately 5.3%. V trimming: 1 base; J trimming: 7 bases; junction bases outside the gene matches: 7. Per germline, CDR1 SGHTA and CDR2 FQGNSA. The CDR3 spans 15 residues. The sequence derives from a human donor in good health. Sequenced material: CD4+ T cells from blood. The chain joins TRBV7-2 to TRBJ2-1; 7 nucleotides match TRBD1. CDR3 coding DNA: TGTGCCAGCAGCTTAGGCCCCAGGGGGATGAATGAGCAGTTCTTC. It codes for CASSLGPRGMNEQFF.